This T cell receptor (beta chain) is from a study of blood T cell repertoires in COVID-19. Looking at the study overall: COVID-19 samples collected from the United States, Italy and Spain covered acute and convalescent phases.

The V gene lost 4 bases and the J gene lost 0 bases, with 13 bases spanning the gap. CDR3 length equals 16 residues. Germline CDR1 reads LGHDT; CDR2 reads YNNKEL (reference sequence). Original processing methods: Nucleated cell counts were estimated from reference gene primer amplification. Produced via immunoSEQ multiplex PCR; TCRdb's table is partial and in-frame only. V and J calls plus clone size are reproduced from that table; the DNA served to infer D and trimming. The sample yields over 250,000 clones, 90% to 95% seen once. Followed over time, Seattle patients had been enrolled while infection was active.

This sequence joins TRBV3-1 (or the pseudogene TRBV3-2) and TRBJ1-3; a possible D gene is TRBD1 (6 bases). What was sequenced was peripheral blood. The sequence derives from a young woman with COVID-19, enrolled during active disease. CDR3 sequence (DNA): TGTGCCAGCAGCCGTAGGACAGTTGCCTCTGGAAACACCATATATTTT. As protein: CASSRRTVASGNTIYF.